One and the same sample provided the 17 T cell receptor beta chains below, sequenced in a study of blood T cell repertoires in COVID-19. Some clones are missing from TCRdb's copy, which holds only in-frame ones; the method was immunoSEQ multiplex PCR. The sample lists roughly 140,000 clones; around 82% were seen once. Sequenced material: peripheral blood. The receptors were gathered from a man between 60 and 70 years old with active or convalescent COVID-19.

Written as DNA, the CDR3 is TGTGCCAGCTCACCTGAAGGGGTTTTCACTGAAGCTTTCTTT. This codes for CASSPEGVFTEAFF. The V gene is TRBV18, the J gene TRBJ1-1; weak D call: TRBD1 (5 bases). V lost 3 bases to trimming and J lost 4 bases, with 12 bases between them. CDR3 length: 14 amino acids. The V gene's germline CDR1 is KGHSH and CDR2 LQKENI.

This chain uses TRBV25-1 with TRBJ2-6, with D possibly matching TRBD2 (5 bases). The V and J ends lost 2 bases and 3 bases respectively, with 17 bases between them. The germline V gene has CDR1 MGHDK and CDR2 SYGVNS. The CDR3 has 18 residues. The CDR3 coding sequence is TGTGCCAGCAGTGAAAGGGCGGGCCGAGCCATTGGGGCCAACGTCCTGACTTTC. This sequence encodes CASSERAGRAIGANVLTF.

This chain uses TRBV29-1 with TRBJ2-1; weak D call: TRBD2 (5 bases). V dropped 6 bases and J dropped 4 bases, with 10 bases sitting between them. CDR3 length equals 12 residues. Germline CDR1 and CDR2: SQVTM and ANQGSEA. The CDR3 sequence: CSVLPGYNEQFF. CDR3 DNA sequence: TGCAGCGTCCTCCCGGGGTACAATGAGCAGTTCTTC.

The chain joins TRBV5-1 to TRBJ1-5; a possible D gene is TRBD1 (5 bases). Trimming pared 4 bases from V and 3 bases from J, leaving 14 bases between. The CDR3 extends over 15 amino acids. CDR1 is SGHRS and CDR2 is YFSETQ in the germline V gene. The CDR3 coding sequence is TGCGCCAGCAGCCCGGCGGGGGGTTACAATCAGCCCCAGCATTTT. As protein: CASSPAGGYNQPQHF.

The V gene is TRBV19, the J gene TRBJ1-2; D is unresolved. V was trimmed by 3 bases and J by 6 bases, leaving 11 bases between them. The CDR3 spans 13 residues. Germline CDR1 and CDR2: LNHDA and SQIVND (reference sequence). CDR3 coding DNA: TGTGCCAGTAGTATCGGGGAGGGTGATGGCTACACCTTC. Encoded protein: CASSIGEGDGYTF.

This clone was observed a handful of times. DNA of the CDR3: TGTGCCTGGAGTCGCGACGGCGGCTCTGGAAACACCATATATTTT. Encoded protein: CAWSRDGGSGNTIYF. The rearrangement joins TRBV30 to TRBJ1-3; D is undetermined. V dropped 2 bases and J dropped 0 bases, with 11 bases sitting between them. There are 15 residues in the CDR3. Germline V gene lookup returns CDR1 GTSNPN and CDR2 SVGIG (reference sequence).

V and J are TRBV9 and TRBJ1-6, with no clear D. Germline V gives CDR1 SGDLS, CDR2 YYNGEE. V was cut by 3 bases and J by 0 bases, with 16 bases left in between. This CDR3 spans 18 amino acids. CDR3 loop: CASSAPRGRSSYNSPLHF. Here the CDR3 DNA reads TGTGCCAGCAGCGCCCCCCGGGGTCGGAGCTCCTATAATTCACCCCTCCACTTT. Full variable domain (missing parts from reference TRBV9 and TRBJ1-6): DSGVTQTPKHLITATGQRVTLRCSPRSGDLSVYWYQQSLDQGLQFLIQYYNGEERAKGNILERFSAQQFPDLHSELNLSSLELGDSALYFCASSAPRGRSSYNSPLHFGNGTRLTVT.

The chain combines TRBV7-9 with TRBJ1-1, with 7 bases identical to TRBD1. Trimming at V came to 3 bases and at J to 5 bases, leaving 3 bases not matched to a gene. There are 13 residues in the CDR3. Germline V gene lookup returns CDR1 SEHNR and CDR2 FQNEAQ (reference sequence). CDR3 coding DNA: TGTGCCAGCAGCTTCGCAGGGGGGACTGAAGCTTTCTTT. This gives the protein CASSFAGGTEAFF.

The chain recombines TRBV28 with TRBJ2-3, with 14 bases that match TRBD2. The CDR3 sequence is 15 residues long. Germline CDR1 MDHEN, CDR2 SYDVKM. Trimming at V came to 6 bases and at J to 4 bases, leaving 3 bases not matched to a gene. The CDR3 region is CASSRTSGRSDTQYF. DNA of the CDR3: TGTGCCAGCAGCCGGACTAGCGGGAGGTCAGATACGCAGTATTTT.

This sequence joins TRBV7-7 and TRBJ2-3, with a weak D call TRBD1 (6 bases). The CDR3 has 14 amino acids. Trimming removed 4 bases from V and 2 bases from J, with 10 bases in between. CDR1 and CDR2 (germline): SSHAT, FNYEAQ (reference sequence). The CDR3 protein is CASSSQGFTDTQYF. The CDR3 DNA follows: TGTGCCAGCAGCTCACAGGGCTTCACAGATACGCAGTATTTT.

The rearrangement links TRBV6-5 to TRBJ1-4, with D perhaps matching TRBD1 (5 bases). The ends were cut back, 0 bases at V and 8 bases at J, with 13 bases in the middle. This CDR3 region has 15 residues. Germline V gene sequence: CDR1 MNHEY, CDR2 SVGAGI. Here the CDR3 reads CASSYSPAGVEKLFF. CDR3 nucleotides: TGTGCCAGCAGTTACTCACCCGCGGGGGTAGAAAAACTGTTTTTT.

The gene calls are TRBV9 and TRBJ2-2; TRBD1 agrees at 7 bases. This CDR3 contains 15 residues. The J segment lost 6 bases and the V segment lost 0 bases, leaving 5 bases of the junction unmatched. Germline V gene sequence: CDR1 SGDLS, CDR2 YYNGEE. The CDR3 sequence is CASSVETGVAGELFF. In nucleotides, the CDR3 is TGTGCCAGCAGCGTAGAAACAGGGGTAGCCGGGGAGCTGTTTTTT.

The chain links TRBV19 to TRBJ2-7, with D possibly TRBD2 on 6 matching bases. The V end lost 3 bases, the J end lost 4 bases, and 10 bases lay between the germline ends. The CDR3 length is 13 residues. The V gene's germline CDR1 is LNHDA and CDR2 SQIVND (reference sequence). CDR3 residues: CASSIGTLYEQYF. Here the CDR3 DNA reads TGTGCCAGTAGTATCGGGACTCTATACGAGCAGTACTTC.

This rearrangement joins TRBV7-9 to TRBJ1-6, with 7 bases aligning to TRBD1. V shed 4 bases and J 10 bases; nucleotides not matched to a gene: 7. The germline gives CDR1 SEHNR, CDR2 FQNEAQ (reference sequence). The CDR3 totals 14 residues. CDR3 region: CASSSSTGYSPLHF. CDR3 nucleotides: TGTGCCAGCAGCTCCTCGACAGGGTACTCACCCCTCCACTTT.

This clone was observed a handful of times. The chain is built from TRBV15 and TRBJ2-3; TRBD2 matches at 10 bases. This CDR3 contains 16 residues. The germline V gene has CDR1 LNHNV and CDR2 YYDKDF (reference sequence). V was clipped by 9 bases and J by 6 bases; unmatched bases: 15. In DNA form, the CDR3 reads TGTGCCACTGCGCCGGGACTAGCGTCTAGGGGGGATACGCAGTATTTT. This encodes CATAPGLASRGDTQYF.

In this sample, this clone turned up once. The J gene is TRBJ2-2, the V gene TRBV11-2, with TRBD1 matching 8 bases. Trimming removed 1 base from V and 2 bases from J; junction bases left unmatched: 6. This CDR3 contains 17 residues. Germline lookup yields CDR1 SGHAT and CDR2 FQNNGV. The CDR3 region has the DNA TGTGCCAGCAGCTTAGCATTCGGGACAGGAAACACCGGGGAGCTGTTTTTT. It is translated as CASSLAFGTGNTGELFF.

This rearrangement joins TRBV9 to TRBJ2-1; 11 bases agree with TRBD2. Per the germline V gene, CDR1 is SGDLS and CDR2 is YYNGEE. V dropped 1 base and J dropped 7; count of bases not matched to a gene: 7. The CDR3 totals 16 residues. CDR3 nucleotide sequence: TGTGCCAGCAGCGTACTAGCGGGAGGAGGTAGGAATGAGCAGTTCTTC. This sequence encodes CASSVLAGGGRNEQFF.